This record concerns one T cell receptor beta chain sequence. The entry originates in a study of cytotoxic CD8 clonotypes in ibrutinib-treated CLL. Germline-derived CDR1 and CDR2 are SGHRS and YFSETQ. Germline trimming cut 1 base from V and 8 bases from J; bases unmatched to any gene: 10. The length of the CDR3 is 16 residues. Only in-frame clones appear in the TCRdb table, and some are missing; sequencing was by immunoSEQ multiplex PCR. The profile shows about 130,000 clones, roughly 85% of them singletons. V gene TRBV5-1 combines with J gene TRBJ1-4; TRBD1 aligns across 8 bases. The receptor was isolated from a human donor with chronic lymphocytic leukemia. The material sequenced was PBMCs, taken after 24 months of ibrutinib treatment. CDR3 bases: TGCGCCAGCAGCTTGATGTCAGGGGGCTCCGGGGAAAAACTGTTTTTT. This sequence encodes CASSLMSGGSGEKLFF.